The 10 T cell receptor beta chains given below trace back to one sample, sequenced in a study of Tregs in tolerant kidney transplant recipients. Libraries were prepared by immunoSEQ multiplex PCR; TCRdb keeps only in-frame clonotypes and omits some of them. The data show about 240,000 clones, 80% to 85% seen once. Sequencing was done on a sample of CD4+ T cells from blood. The origin of the receptors is a human donor in good health.

The chain carries TRBV6-5 and TRBJ1-2; 9 bases map to TRBD1. The V segment lost 5 bases and the J segment 7 bases; nucleotides outside the gene matches: 11. Germline CDR1 reads MNHEY; CDR2 reads SVGAGI. This CDR3 has 15 residues. CDR3 loop: CASSAPGTGSGGYTF. CDR3 sequence (DNA): TGTGCCAGCAGTGCCCCCGGGACAGGGAGCGGTGGCTACACCTTC.

This clone appeared a few times. The V and J genes are TRBV5-1 and TRBJ2-3; 15 bases are shared with TRBD2. CDR3 length: 16 amino acids. The J segment lost 14 bases and the V segment lost 4 bases, leaving 14 bases of the junction unmatched. Germline V gene lookup returns CDR1 SGHRS and CDR2 YFSETQ. The CDR3 DNA sequence: TGCGCCAGCAGCCCCGCCCCGGGACTAGCGGGGGGCCCAGGGTATTTT. It encodes CASSPAPGLAGGPGYF.

The V call is TRBV5-6, the J call TRBJ1-5; the D is unclear. The CDR3 covers 15 residues. In germline, CDR1 is SGHDT, CDR2 YYEEEE. Between the trimmed V and J ends, which lost 0 bases and 5 bases, there was a span of 12 bases. In DNA form, the CDR3 reads TGTGCCAGCAGCTTGGGAGGGTGGGCCTATCAGCCCCAGCATTTT. This translates into CASSLGGWAYQPQHF.

V usage is TRBV18 and J usage is TRBJ1-5; the D is unclear. CDR3 size: 14 residues. Germline V gives CDR1 KGHSH, CDR2 LQKENI. V was pared by 2 bases and J by 0 bases, with 5 bases between. The CDR3 reads CASSPGFSNQPQHF. The CDR3 nucleotides read TGTGCCAGCTCACCAGGGTTTAGCAATCAGCCCCAGCATTTT.

This clone was seen only once. The V call is TRBV5-1, the J call TRBJ1-1; TRBD1 might be the D (5 bases). Trimming shortened V by 4 bases and J by 5 bases, and 12 bases separated the two germline ends. Per germline, CDR1 SGHRS and CDR2 YFSETQ. The CDR3 is 13 amino acids. DNA of the CDR3: TGCGCCAGCAGCCCAGGATGGGGGACTGAAGCTTTCTTT. Amino acid sequence: CASSPGWGTEAFF.

This chain links TRBV7-9 with TRBJ2-3, with 7 bases that match TRBD2. The J segment lost 5 bases and the V segment lost 3 bases, leaving 14 bases of the junction unmatched. The CDR3 has 17 amino acids. Per germline, CDR1 SEHNR and CDR2 FQNEAQ (reference sequence). The CDR3, as DNA: TGTGCCAGCAGCTTCGGCTTTAGCGGAGGGGAGGGAGATACGCAGTATTTT. This sequence encodes CASSFGFSGGEGDTQYF.

This clone has only a few counts. J is TRBJ2-1 and V is TRBV20-1, with D maybe TRBD1 (6 bases). Per germline, CDR1 DFQATT and CDR2 SNEGSKA (reference sequence). The ends were cut back, 6 bases at V and 12 bases at J, with 15 bases in the middle. The length of the CDR3 is 11 residues. The CDR3 region has the DNA TGCAGTGCCGGCGGTCAGGGGAGGCAGTTCTTC. Translation: CSAGGQGRQFF.

The chain is built from TRBV18 and TRBJ2-1; D possibly corresponds to TRBD2 (7 bases). V gave up 2 bases and J gave up 1 base, with 12 bases separating them. Germline V gene sequence: CDR1 KGHSH, CDR2 LQKENI. There are 16 residues in the CDR3. This chain's CDR3 is CASSPRRGPSYNEQFF. The CDR3 DNA reads as TGTGCCAGCTCACCAAGGCGGGGGCCGTCCTACAATGAGCAGTTCTTC.

The chain couples TRBV7-2 to TRBJ1-2, with 10 bases aligning to TRBD1. This CDR3 contains 16 residues. The ends lost 4 bases at V and 4 bases at J; junction bases unmatched: 9. The germline gives CDR1 SGHTA, CDR2 FQGNSA. CDR3 in amino acids: CASSSPTGGAGYGYTF. DNA of the CDR3: TGTGCCAGCAGCTCCCCGACAGGGGGCGCCGGCTATGGCTACACCTTC.

As concerns this clone: The same CDR3 is also encoded by other DNA sequences in this sample. The V gene is TRBV7-9, the J gene TRBJ2-3; TRBD2 is a possible D gene (5 bases). The CDR3 has 14 amino acids. Germline CDR1 reads SEHNR; CDR2 reads FQNEAQ (reference sequence). Trimming left V 2 bases short and J 4 bases short, with 10 bases between. The CDR3 is CASSLRGGADTQYF. DNA for the CDR3: TGTGCCAGCAGCTTACGGGGTGGTGCAGATACGCAGTATTTT.